The rows below give T cell receptor beta chains drawn from one sample of a study of vaccination and CD4 T cells after COVID-19. TCRdb recomputed calls from the PCR reads with MiXCR, one row per CDR3 protein. Of 10,000 to 11,000 distinct CDR3 sequences in the sample, less than 75% are singletons; the top ten hold 20% to 25%. These receptors are not linked to any known antigen. The sample taken for sequencing was CD4+ T cells from blood, cultured in vitro. All receptors come from a human donor who had recovered from COVID-19. Both conserved end residues are part of each CDR3. A D gene is named only where the DNA matches it firmly. Clone size, where shown, is once, few, many, or a class for clones that have expanded.

>.|TRBJ1-2|TRBD1|TRBV10-3
CAISEGGDRGDYGYTF
TGTGCCATCAGTGAGGGAGGGGACAGGGGAGACTATGGCTACACCTTC
>few|TRBJ2-7|TRBD2|TRBV27
CASRSASSGNYEQYF
TGTGCCAGCAGGTCCGCATCTAGCGGAAACTACGAGCAGTACTTC
>.|TRBJ2-2|.|TRBV24-1
CATSDLDAGNTGELFF
TGTGCCACCAGTGATTTGGATGCGGGAAACACCGGGGAGCTGTTTTTT
>.|TRBJ1-1|TRBD1|TRBV19
CASSTYGTGTITEAFF
TGTGCCAGTAGCACATACGGGACAGGGACTATCACTGAAGCTTTCTTT
>.|TRBJ2-7|.|TRBV20-1
CSARVPPAEQYF
TGCAGTGCTAGAGTCCCGCCGGCCGAGCAGTACTTC
>few|TRBJ1-1|.|TRBV7-2
CASSLVRDGEAFF
TGTGCCAGCAGCTTAGTTCGGGACGGTGAAGCTTTCTTT
>.|TRBJ2-1|.|TRBV20-1
CSARDGVHYNEQFF
TGCAGTGCTAGAGACGGAGTCCACTACAATGAGCAGTTCTTC
>.|TRBJ2-3|.|TRBV6-4
CASSDSTMNTQYF
TGTGCCAGCAGTGACTCGACTATGAATACGCAGTATTTT
>.|TRBJ2-1|TRBD2|TRBV20-1
CSASLPSGRAGNEQFF
TGCAGTGCTAGTTTGCCTAGCGGGAGGGCGGGGAATGAGCAGTTCTTC
>.|TRBJ1-2|.|TRBV6-5
CASSFTRDGNYGYTF
TGTGCCAGCAGTTTTACCCGAGACGGAAACTATGGCTACACCTTC
>.|TRBJ1-1|.|TRBV7-9
CASSLGNFRAFF
TGTGCCAGCAGCTTAGGAAATTTCAGAGCTTTCTTT
>.|TRBJ1-3|.|TRBV15
CATSAGAGNTIYF
TGTGCCACCAGCGCAGGGGCTGGAAACACCATATATTTT
>.|TRBJ1-1|.|TRBV20-1
CSASPRFRGLYSNTEAFF
TGCAGTGCGAGTCCCCGGTTCCGGGGCCTCTACTCGAACACTGAAGCTTTCTTT
>.|TRBJ2-5|.|TRBV6-1
CASSGSGAETQYF
TGTGCCAGCAGCGGATCGGGGGCGGAGACCCAGTACTTC
>.|TRBJ1-2|.|TRBV20-1
CSARDPTNYGYTF
TGCAGTGCTAGAGATCCTACTAACTATGGCTACACCTTC
>.|TRBJ1-3|.|TRBV7-8
CASSPQSSGNTIYF
TGTGCCAGCAGCCCCCAGAGCTCTGGAAACACCATATATTTT
>large|TRBJ2-5|.|TRBV20-1
CSARFSGYQETQYF
TGCAGTGCTAGATTCAGCGGATACCAAGAGACCCAGTACTTC
>.|TRBJ2-5|TRBD2|TRBV10-3
CAISEHGEGGETQYF
TGTGCCATCAGTGAGCACGGGGAGGGAGGAGAGACCCAGTACTTC
>.|TRBJ2-2|.|TRBV2
CASSERADGELFF
TGTGCCAGCAGTGAAAGGGCTGACGGGGAGCTGTTTTTT
>.|TRBJ2-1|.|TRBV6-1
CAISEFSLNEQFF
TGTGCCATCAGTGAGTTCTCGCTCAATGAGCAGTTCTTC
>.|TRBJ1-2|.|TRBV20-1
CSARQGPNYGYTF
TGCAGTGCTAGACAGGGCCCTAACTATGGCTACACCTTC
>.|TRBJ2-3|TRBD2|TRBV19
CASSIFRTSGMLGTQYF
TGTGCCAGTAGTATTTTTAGGACTAGCGGAATGCTGGGTACGCAGTATTTT
>few|TRBJ1-2|.|TRBV19
CASGRSTWGYTF
TGTGCCAGTGGAAGATCTACATGGGGCTACACCTTC
>.|TRBJ1-5|TRBD1|TRBV18
CASSPYGQGLQPQHF
TGTGCCAGCTCACCATACGGACAGGGACTTCAGCCCCAGCATTTT
>once|TRBJ1-1|.|TRBV9
CASSVGQGSTEAFF
TGTGCCAGCAGCGTCGGCCAGGGGAGCACTGAAGCTTTCTTT
>few|TRBJ2-7|.|TRBV15
CATSREPGYEQYF
TGTGCCACCAGCAGAGAGCCGGGCTACGAGCAGTACTTC
>.|TRBJ2-7|TRBD2|TRBV20-1
CSATAGGREQYF
TGCAGTGCTACTGCGGGAGGGCGCGAGCAGTACTTC
>.|TRBJ2-3|.|TRBV6-1
CASKARGSDTQYF
TGTGCCTCAAAGGCCCGGGGTTCAGATACGCAGTATTTT
>.|TRBJ1-1|.|TRBV7-9
CASSFVSGGDTEAFF
TGTGCCAGCAGCTTCGTTTCGGGAGGGGACACTGAAGCTTTCTTT
>.|TRBJ1-2|.|TRBV20-1
CSARDNPQGPYGYTF
TGCAGTGCTAGAGATAACCCCCAGGGTCCTTATGGCTACACCTTC
>once|TRBJ2-3|TRBD2|TRBV10-3
CAIRETSGRPSTDTQYF
TGTGCCATCAGAGAGACTAGCGGGAGGCCTAGCACAGATACGCAGTATTTT
>.|TRBJ1-1|TRBD1|TRBV19
CASRRTGDRTEAFF
TGTGCCAGTAGACGAACAGGGGATCGGACTGAAGCTTTCTTT
>.|TRBJ1-1|TRBD1|TRBV20-1
CSAAPGQRNTEAFF
TGCAGTGCTGCACCGGGACAGAGAAACACTGAAGCTTTCTTT
>.|TRBJ2-2|.|TRBV4-3
CASSQDQVGQGRLFF
TGCGCCAGCAGCCAAGATCAGGTTGGGCAGGGCAGGCTGTTTTTT
>.|TRBJ1-2|.|TRBV6-1
CASSEWVTGGYTF
TGTGCCAGCAGTGAATGGGTGACGGGTGGCTACACCTTC
>.|TRBJ1-5|.|TRBV19
CASSIDPQSLQPQHF
TGTGCCAGTAGTATAGACCCCCAGTCTCTTCAGCCCCAGCATTTT
>medium-sized|TRBJ2-5|.|TRBV4-2
CASSQGTAGQETQYF
TGTGCCAGCAGCCAAGGGACGGCGGGCCAAGAGACCCAGTACTTC
>.|TRBJ2-3|.|TRBV7-3
CASSDRFTDTQYF
TGTGCCAGCAGCGACAGGTTCACAGATACGCAGTATTTT
>.|TRBJ1-2|TRBD1|TRBV6-1
CASRSTGGYGYTF
TGTGCCAGCAGATCTACAGGGGGCTATGGCTACACCTTC
>few|TRBJ1-2|.|TRBV6-1
CAGGGFRYGYTF
TGTGCCGGGGGAGGGTTTCGCTATGGCTACACCTTC
>few|TRBJ2-2|.|TRBV7-2
CASSLSALSTGELFF
TGTGCCAGCAGCTTATCCGCCCTTAGCACCGGGGAGCTGTTTTTT
>.|TRBJ2-5|TRBD1|TRBV7-3
CASSSDRAGTQYF
TGTGCCAGCAGCTCTGACAGGGCCGGGACCCAGTACTTC
>few|TRBJ2-1|TRBD1|TRBV27
CASSPRQGLGEQFF
TGTGCCAGCAGCCCGCGACAGGGTTTGGGTGAGCAGTTCTTC
>.|TRBJ1-6|.|TRBV21-1
CASSKLAQWVSPLHF
TGTGCCAGCAGCAAACTGGCACAGTGGGTCTCACCCCTCCACTTT
>.|TRBJ2-6|.|TRBV11-3
CASSLGPGGGPPGANVLTF
TGTGCCAGCAGCTTAGGTCCAGGTGGAGGACCTCCTGGGGCCAACGTCCTGACTTTC
>.|TRBJ2-3|.|TRBV5-1
CASSLTRRTDTQYF
TGCGCCAGCAGCTTGACCAGGCGCACAGATACGCAGTATTTT
>.|TRBJ1-2|.|TRBV7-6
CASSRGGGYGYTF
TGTGCCAGCAGCCGAGGTGGGGGCTATGGCTACACCTTC